The entry below describes one T cell receptor (beta chain). No antigen is known for it. This entry comes from a study of T cell responses to AZD1222 COVID-19 vaccine. General study results and limits: The donor group comprised mostly white British people and more females; the analysis possibly underestimated clonal diversity.

Profiling relied on immunoSEQ multiplex PCR, and the TCRdb table lists in-frame clones only, not all of them. The profile covers roughly 200,000 clones, with 90% to 95% appearing a single time and around 0.98% taken by the ten largest. This CDR3 has 15 residues. V lost 3 bases to trimming and J lost 0 bases; unmatched junction nucleotides: 3. The germline V gene has CDR1 MGHDK and CDR2 SYGVNS. The receptor comes from an adult who received the MenACWY meningococcal vaccine as a control. The sample was peripheral blood, taken 28 days after the second dose of the MenACWY control vaccine. The chain uses TRBV25-1 and TRBJ2-3, with TRBD2 matching over 7 bases. CDR3 sequence: CASSDSSGSTDTQYF. CDR3 coding DNA: TGTGCCAGCAGTGACTCTAGCGGTAGCACAGATACGCAGTATTTT.